The text below deals with one T cell receptor (beta chain). The antigen remains undetermined. This entry is derived from a study of cytotoxic CD8 clonotypes in ibrutinib-treated CLL. Study as a whole: After treatment lasting a median roughly 12 months, range 6 to 36, response samples were collected. When averaged across all of the samples, the counts came to approximately 250,000 productive templates and more than 75,000 productive rearrangements. Broader study findings: Age-matched healthy donor levels were exceeded by baseline clonality, which tracked circulating CD8+ T-cell counts. Treatment left the uncommon public clonotypes either contracted or stable in frequency.

This table comes from immunoSEQ multiplex PCR, and its TCRdb copy is limited to in-frame clones, with some not included. The table records roughly 97,000 clones, almost 80% of them present only once. Germline trimming cut 4 bases from V and 0 bases from J; bases unmatched to any gene: 3. Germline V gives CDR1 LGHNA, CDR2 YSLEER. The CDR3 runs to 17 residues. Here the sequenced sample was PBMCs, taken after 12 months of ibrutinib treatment. This rearrangement joins TRBV4-3 to TRBJ2-3, with TRBD2 matching over 14 bases. The TCR sequence derives from a human donor with chronic lymphocytic leukemia. The CDR3 sequence is CASSRTSGGRSTDTQYF. The CDR3 DNA reads TGCGCCAGCAGCCGGACTAGCGGGGGGCGGAGCACAGATACGCAGTATTTT.